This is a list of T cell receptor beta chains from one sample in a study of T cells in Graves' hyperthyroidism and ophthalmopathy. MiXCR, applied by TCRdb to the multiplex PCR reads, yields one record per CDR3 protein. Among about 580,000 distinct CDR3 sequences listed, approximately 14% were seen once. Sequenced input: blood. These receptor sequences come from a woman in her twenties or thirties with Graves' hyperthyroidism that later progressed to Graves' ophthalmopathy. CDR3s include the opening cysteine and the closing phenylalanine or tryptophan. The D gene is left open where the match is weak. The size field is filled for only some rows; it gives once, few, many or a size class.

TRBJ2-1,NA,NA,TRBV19,TGTGCCAGTAGTCCCAACAGAAATGAGCAGTTCTTC,CASSPNRNEQFF
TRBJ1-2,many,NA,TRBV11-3,TGTGCCAGCAGCTTATCTGGGGCAGAACATGGCTACACCTTC,CASSLSGAEHGYTF
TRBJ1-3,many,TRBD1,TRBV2,TGTGCCAGCAGTCTACAGCCCGGGACAGTCTCTGGAAACACCATATATTTT,CASSLQPGTVSGNTIYF
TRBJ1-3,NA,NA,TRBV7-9,TGTGCCAGCAGCCCGGACTGGACTGGAAACACCATATATTTT,CASSPDWTGNTIYF
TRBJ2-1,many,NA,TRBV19,TGTGCCAGTAGTGTGGGTGCCTCCTACAATGAGCAGTTCTTC,CASSVGASYNEQFF
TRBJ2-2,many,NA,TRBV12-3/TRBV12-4,TGTGCCAGCAGACAGGGTCCGAACACCGGGGAGCTGTTTTTT,CASRQGPNTGELFF
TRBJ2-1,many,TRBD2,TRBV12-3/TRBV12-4,TGTGCCAGCAGTCCTCCTAGCGGGACCAACTCCTACAATGAGCAGTTCTTC,CASSPPSGTNSYNEQFF
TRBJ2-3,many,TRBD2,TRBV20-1,TGCAGTGCGCGGGATAGCGGGTGGTACACAGATACGCAGTATTTT,CSARDSGWYTDTQYF
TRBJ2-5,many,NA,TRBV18,TGTGCCAGCTCACCACCGGGCCTTGGGGAGACCCAGTACTTC,CASSPPGLGETQYF
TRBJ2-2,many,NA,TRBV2,TGTGCCAGCAGCCTCGCCACGGGGCTGAGCTCCGGGGAGCTGTTTTTT,CASSLATGLSSGELFF
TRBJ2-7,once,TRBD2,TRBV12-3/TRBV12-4,TGTGCCAGCAGTTCACACGGGACTAGCGGCGAGCAGTACTTC,CASSSHGTSGEQYF
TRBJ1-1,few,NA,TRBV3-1,TGTGCCAGCAGCCAATATAGGGGCCTGTGTGAAGCTTTCTTT,CASSQYRGLCEAFF
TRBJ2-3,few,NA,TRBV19,TGTGCCAGCCGGGACAAAAGCCCACTAAGCACAGATACGCAGTATTTT,CASRDKSPLSTDTQYF
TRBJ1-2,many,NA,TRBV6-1,TGTGCCAGCAGTGAACCCGGAAGGGCCCACTATGGCTACACCTTC,CASSEPGRAHYGYTF
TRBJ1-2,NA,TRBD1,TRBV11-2,TGTGCCAGCAGCGTAACAGGGGCCGCCCACTATGGCTACACCTTC,CASSVTGAAHYGYTF
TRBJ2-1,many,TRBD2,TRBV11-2,TGTGCCAGCAGCTTAGAGACTAGCGGGAAATACAATGAGCAGTTCTTC,CASSLETSGKYNEQFF
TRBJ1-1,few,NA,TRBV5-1,TGCGCCAGCAGCTTGGTTGAAGTGGGGAACACTGAAGCTTTCTTT,CASSLVEVGNTEAFF
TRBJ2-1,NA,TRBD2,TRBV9,TGTGCCAGCAGCCAGACCCTAGCGGGCCTCGAGCAGTTCTTC,CASSQTLAGLEQFF
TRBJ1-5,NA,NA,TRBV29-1,TGCAGCGCCCGGGGGGAGGGGAGACAGCCCCAGCATTTT,CSARGEGRQPQHF
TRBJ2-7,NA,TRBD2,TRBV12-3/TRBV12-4,TGTGCCAGCAGTTTAGCAGTTAGCGGGAGTTCCTACGAGCAGTACTTC,CASSLAVSGSSYEQYF
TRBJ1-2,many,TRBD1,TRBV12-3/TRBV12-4,TGTGCCAGCGGGGACAGGGTTGGCTACACCTTC,CASGDRVGYTF
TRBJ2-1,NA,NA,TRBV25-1,TGTGCCAGCACCGAAGGCGGGAATGAGCAGTTCTTC,CASTEGGNEQFF
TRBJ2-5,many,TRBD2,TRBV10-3,TGTGCCATCAGTGGTACACTAGCGGGAGGCGGTGAGACCCAGTACTTC,CAISGTLAGGGETQYF
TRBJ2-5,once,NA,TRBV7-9,TGTGCCAGCAGTGGGGTCGACCACCTATACCAAGAGACCCAGTACTTC,CASSGVDHLYQETQYF
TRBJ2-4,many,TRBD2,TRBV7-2,TGTGCCAGCAGCTTAGGGACCGCTAGCGGGAGAGTTAACATTCAGTACTTC,CASSLGTASGRVNIQYF
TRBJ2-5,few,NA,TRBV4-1,TGCGCCAGCAGCCAAGATCAAGGGAAGCGAGAGACCCAGTACTTC,CASSQDQGKRETQYF
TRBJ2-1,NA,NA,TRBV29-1,TGCAGCGTCTCACCAGTGGCGGGTCCGGACAATGAGCAGTTCTTC,CSVSPVAGPDNEQFF
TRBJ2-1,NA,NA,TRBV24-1,TGTGCCACCCACCCTGGAAGGGGAAACTACAATGAGCAGTTCTTC,CATHPGRGNYNEQFF
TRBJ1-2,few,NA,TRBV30,TGTGCCTGGAGTGTCTTTGGAGCCGGCTATGGCTACACCTTC,CAWSVFGAGYGYTF
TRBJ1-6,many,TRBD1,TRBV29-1,TGCAGCGACCGGGACAGGGGGATCGGTTCACCCCTCCACTTT,CSDRDRGIGSPLHF
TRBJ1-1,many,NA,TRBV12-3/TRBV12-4,TGTGCCAGCAGCTCAGATAGTGAAAACACTGAAGCTTTCTTT,CASSSDSENTEAFF
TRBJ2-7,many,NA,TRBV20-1,TGCAGTGCTAGGGGGAGACAGGAGCCTTCCTACGAGCAGTACTTC,CSARGRQEPSYEQYF
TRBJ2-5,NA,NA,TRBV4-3,TGCGCCAGCAGCCGACTAGGGGTCTCCCAAGAGACCCAGTACTTC,CASSRLGVSQETQYF
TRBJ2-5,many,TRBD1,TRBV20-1,TGCAGTGCTGGGGGGACAGGGGGCGCGGAGACCCAGTACTTC,CSAGGTGGAETQYF
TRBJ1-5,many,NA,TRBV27,TGTGCCAGTAAGGAGGAGGTCAATCAGCCCCAGCATTTT,CASKEEVNQPQHF
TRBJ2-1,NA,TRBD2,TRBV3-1,TGTGCCAGCATCCAAAAGACGATTCTCCCAGTTGCGGGAGGTCCTACCGAGCAGTTCTTC,CASIQKTILPVAGGPTEQFF
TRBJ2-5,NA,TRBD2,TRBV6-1,TGTGCCAGCAGCCTGCATTGGGGGGGGGGGACCCAGTACTTC,CASSLHWGGGTQYF
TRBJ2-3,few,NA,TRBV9,TGTGCCAGCAGCGCTAGGGTTGGAACAGATACGCAGTATTTT,CASSARVGTDTQYF
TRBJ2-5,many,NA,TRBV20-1,TGCAGTGCTAGAGACAGTCCAGAGACCCAGTACTTC,CSARDSPETQYF
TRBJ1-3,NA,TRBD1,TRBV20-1,TGCAGTGCTAGAGACCTCCGGGACAGGGGATTCATAGGCTCTGGAAACACCATATATTTT,CSARDLRDRGFIGSGNTIYF
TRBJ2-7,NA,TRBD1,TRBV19,TGTGCCAGTAATCTGGGGACAGGGATTTACGAGCAGTACTTC,CASNLGTGIYEQYF
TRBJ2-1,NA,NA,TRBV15,TGTGCCACCAGCAGAGTACCTAGTCAGGCGCAGTTCTTC,CATSRVPSQAQFF
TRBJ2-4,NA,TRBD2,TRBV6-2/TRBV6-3,TGTGCCAGCAGTTGGTCCGGGACTAGCGGGAATGACATTCAGTACTTC,CASSWSGTSGNDIQYF
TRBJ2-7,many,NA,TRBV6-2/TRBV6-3,TGTGCCAGCAGCCTGCCAGGGTTACCCTACGAGCAGTACTTC,CASSLPGLPYEQYF
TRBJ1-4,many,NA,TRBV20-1,TGCAGTGCTAGAGATCGGACAGTCCGACTGTTTTTT,CSARDRTVRLFF
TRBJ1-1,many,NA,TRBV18,TGTGCCAGCTCACCAACCCGCACTGAAGCTTTCTTT,CASSPTRTEAFF
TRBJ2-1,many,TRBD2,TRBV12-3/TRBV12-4,TGTGCCAGCAGTCGCCCGAGCGGGAGCTCCTACAATGAGCAGTTCTTC,CASSRPSGSSYNEQFF
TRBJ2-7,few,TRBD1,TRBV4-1,TGCGCCAGCAGCCGTGGACAGGAGACCTACGAGCAGTACTTC,CASSRGQETYEQYF
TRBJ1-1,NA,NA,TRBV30,TGTGCCTGGAGTCGGGGGACTGAAGCTTTCTTT,CAWSRGTEAFF
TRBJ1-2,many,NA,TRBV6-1,TGTGCCAGCAGGGAGACGGACTTTAACTATGGCTACACCTTC,CASRETDFNYGYTF
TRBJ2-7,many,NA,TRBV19,TGTGCCAGTAGTACCCTAGGCGGGGCAACCTACGAGCAGTACTTC,CASSTLGGATYEQYF
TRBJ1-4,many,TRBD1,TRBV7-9,TGTGCCAGCAGCTGGACAGGGGTAAATGAAAAACTGTTTTTT,CASSWTGVNEKLFF
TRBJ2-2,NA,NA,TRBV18,TGTGCCAGCTCACCCCTCGACACCGAGAACACCGGGGAGCTGTTTTTT,CASSPLDTENTGELFF
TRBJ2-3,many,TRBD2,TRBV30,TGTGCCTGGAGTGGTCTAGCGGGAGGCCTAGGTGGTCGAGATACGCAGTATTTT,CAWSGLAGGLGGRDTQYF
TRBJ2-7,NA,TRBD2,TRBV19,TGTGCCAGTAGAAGACTAGCGGGAGACTACGAGCAGTACTTC,CASRRLAGDYEQYF
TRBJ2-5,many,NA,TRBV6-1,TGTGCCAGCAGTGAAGGGGGGAGAGGTGCAGAGACCCAGTACTTC,CASSEGGRGAETQYF
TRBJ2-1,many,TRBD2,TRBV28,TGTGCCAGCAGGGTAGCGGGAGGGCGGGACAATGAGCAGTTCTTC,CASRVAGGRDNEQFF
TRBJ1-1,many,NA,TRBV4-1,TGCGCCAGCAGCCAACTAGAGGGACGGATGAACACTGAAGCTTTCTTT,CASSQLEGRMNTEAFF
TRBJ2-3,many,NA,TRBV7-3,TGTGCCAGCAATTACGGGAGCACAGATACGCAGTATTTT,CASNYGSTDTQYF
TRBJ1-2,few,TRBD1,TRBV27,TGTGCCAGCACTCATACAGGGGGTTTTCGGGGCTACACCTTC,CASTHTGGFRGYTF